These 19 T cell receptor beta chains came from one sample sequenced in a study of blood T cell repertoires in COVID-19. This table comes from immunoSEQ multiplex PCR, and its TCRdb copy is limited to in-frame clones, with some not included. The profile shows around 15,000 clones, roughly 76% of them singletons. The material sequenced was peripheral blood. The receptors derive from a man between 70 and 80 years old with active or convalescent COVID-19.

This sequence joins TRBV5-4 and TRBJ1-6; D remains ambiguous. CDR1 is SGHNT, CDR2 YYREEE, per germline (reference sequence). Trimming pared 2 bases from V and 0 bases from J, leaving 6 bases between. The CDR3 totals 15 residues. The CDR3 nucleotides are TGTGCCAGCAGCTTTGGGAGCTCCTATAATTCACCCCTCCACTTT. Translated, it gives CASSFGSSYNSPLHF.

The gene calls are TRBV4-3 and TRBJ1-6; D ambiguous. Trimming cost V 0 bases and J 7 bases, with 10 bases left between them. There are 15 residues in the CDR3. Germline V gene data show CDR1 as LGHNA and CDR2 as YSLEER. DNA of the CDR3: TGCGCCAGCAGCCAAGATCGGCCGGGGAATTCACCCCTCCACTTT. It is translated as CASSQDRPGNSPLHF.

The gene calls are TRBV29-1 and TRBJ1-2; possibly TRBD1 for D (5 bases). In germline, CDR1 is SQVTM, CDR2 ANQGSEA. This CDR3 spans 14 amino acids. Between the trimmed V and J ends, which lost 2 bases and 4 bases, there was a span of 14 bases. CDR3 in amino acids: CSVEQGPLIYGYTF. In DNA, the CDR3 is TGCAGCGTTGAACAGGGTCCACTCATCTATGGCTACACCTTC.

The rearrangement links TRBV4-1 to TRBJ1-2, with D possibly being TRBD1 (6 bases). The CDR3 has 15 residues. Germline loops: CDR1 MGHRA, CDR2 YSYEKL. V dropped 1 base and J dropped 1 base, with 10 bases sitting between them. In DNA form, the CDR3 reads TGCGCCAGCAGCCAAGCGGGGGGCGGTAACTATGGCTACACCTTC. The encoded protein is CASSQAGGGNYGYTF.

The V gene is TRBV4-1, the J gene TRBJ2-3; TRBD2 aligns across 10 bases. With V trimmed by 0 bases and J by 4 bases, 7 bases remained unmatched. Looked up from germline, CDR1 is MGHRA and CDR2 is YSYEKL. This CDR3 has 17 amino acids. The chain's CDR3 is CASSQDGASGGSDTQYF. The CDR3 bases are TGCGCCAGCAGCCAAGACGGGGCTAGCGGGGGATCAGATACGCAGTATTTT.

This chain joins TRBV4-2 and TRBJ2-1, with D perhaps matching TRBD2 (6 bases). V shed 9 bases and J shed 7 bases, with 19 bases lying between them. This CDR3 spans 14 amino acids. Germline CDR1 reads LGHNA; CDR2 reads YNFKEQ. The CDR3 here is CASYSGLPGNEQFF. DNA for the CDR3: TGTGCCAGTTATAGCGGACTACCAGGGAATGAGCAGTTCTTC.

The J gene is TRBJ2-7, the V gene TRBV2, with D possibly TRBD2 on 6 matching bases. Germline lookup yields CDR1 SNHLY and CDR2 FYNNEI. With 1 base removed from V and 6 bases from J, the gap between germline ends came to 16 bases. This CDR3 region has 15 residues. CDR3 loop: CASSEEGGAPGEQYF. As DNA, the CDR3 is TGTGCCAGCAGTGAAGAGGGCGGGGCCCCTGGCGAGCAGTACTTC. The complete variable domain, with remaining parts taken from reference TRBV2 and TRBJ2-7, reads EPEVTQTPSHQVTQMGQEVILRCVPISNHLYFYWYRQILGQKVEFLVSFYNNEISEKSEIFDDQFSVERPDGSNFTLKIRSTKLEDSAMYFCASSEEGGAPGEQYFGPGTRLTVT.

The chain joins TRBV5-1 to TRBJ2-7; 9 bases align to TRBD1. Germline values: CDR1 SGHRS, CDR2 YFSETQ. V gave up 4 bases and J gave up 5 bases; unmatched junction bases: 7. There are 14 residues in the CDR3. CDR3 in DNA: TGCGCCAGCAGCGCCCGGGACAGGGACGACGAGCAGTACTTC. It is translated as CASSARDRDDEQYF.

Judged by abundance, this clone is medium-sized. CDR3 protein: CASSLLDSLSYEQYF. The CDR3 coding sequence is TGTGCCAGCAGTTTATTGGACAGCCTTTCCTACGAGCAGTACTTC. This sequence joins TRBV28 and TRBJ2-7, with D maybe TRBD1 (6 bases). Trimming pared 1 base from V and 1 base from J, leaving 11 bases between. Germline V gene sequence: CDR1 MDHEN, CDR2 SYDVKM. This CDR3 is built from 15 residues. Variable domain in full (rest from reference TRBV28 and TRBJ2-7): DVKVTQSSRYLVKRTGEKVFLECVQDMDHENMFWYRQDPGLGLRLIYFSYDVKMKEKGDIPEGYSVSREKKERFSLILESASTNQTSMYLCASSLLDSLSYEQYFGPGTRLTVT.

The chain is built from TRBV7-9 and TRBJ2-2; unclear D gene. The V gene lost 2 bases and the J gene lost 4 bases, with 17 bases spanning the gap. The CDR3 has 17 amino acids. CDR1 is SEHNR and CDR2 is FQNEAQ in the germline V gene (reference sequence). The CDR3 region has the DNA TGTGCCAGCAGCTTACAAGGAGACCCAGTAGCCACCGGGGAGCTGTTTTTT. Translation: CASSLQGDPVATGELFF.

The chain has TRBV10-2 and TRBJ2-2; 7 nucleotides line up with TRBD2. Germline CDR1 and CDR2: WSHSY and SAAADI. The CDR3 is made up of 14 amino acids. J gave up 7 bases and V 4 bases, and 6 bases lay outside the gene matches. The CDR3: CASSGGGASGELFF. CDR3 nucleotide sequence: TGCGCCAGCAGTGGGGGAGGGGCCAGCGGGGAGCTGTTTTTT.

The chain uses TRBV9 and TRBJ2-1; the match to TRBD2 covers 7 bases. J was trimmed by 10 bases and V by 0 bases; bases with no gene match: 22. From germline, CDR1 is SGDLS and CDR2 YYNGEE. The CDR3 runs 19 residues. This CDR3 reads CASSVDPPTPGLMVREQFF. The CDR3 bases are TGTGCCAGCAGCGTAGACCCTCCAACCCCGGGACTAATGGTTCGCGAGCAGTTCTTC.

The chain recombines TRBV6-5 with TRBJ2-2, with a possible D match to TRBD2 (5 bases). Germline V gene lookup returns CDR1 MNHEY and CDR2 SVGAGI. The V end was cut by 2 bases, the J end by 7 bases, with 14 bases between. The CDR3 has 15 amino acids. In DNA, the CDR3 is TGTGCCAGCAGTTACGGTAGCGTAGGTGGCGGGGAGCTGTTTTTT. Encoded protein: CASSYGSVGGGELFF.

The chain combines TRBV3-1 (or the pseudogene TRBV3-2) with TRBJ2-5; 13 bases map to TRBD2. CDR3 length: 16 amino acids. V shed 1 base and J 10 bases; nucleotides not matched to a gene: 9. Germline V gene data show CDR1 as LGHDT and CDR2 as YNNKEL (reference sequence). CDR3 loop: CASSQGATSGGSGQYF. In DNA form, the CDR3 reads TGTGCCAGCAGCCAAGGAGCGACTAGCGGGGGGAGTGGCCAGTACTTC.

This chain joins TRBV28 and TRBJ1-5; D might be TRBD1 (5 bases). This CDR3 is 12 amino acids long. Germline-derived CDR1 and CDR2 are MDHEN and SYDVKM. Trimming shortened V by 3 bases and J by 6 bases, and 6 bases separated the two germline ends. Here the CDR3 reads CASSFGGQPQHF. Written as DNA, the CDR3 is TGTGCCAGCAGTTTCGGGGGTCAGCCCCAGCATTTT.

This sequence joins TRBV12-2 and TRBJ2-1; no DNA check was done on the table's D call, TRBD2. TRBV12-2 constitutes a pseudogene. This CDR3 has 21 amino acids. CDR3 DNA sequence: TGTGCAAGTCGCTTAGATACATTCGGGACTAGCGGGGGGGCCTGTTACAATGAGCAGTTCTTC. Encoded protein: CASRLDTFGTSGGACYNEQFF.

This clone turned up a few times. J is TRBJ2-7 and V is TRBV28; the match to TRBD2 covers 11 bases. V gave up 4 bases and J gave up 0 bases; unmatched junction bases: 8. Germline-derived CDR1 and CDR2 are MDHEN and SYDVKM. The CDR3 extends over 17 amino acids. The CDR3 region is CASSSPIAGGTSYEQYF. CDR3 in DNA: TGTGCCAGCAGTTCCCCGATAGCGGGAGGGACCTCCTACGAGCAGTACTTC.

The CDR3 sequence: CASSWDGRHPYEQYF. The CDR3 DNA reads TGTGCCAGCAGCTGGGACGGGAGACACCCCTACGAGCAGTACTTC. The chain joins TRBV28 to TRBJ2-7; TRBD2 might be the D (6 bases). Trimming cost V 6 bases and J 2 bases, with 17 bases left between them. The germline CDR1 and CDR2 sequences are MDHEN and SYDVKM. CDR3 length: 15 residues.

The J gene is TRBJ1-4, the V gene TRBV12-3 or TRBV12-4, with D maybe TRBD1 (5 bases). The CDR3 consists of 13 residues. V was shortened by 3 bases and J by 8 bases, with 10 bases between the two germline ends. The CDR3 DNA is TGTGCCAGCAGTTTCGCAGGGCGCGAAAAACTGTTTTTT. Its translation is CASSFAGREKLFF.